This T cell receptor beta chain was obtained from a study of OX40 agonist ivuxolimab in advanced cancers. Germline V lookup: CDR1 LNHDA, CDR2 SQIVND (reference sequence). CDR3 size: 14 residues. The V end was cut by 4 bases, the J end by 9 bases, with 16 bases between. Assay: immunoSEQ multiplex PCR; the TCRdb copy retains only in-frame clones and omits some. The top ten hold 0.16% of the sample, which has around 100,000 clones, around 91% seen once. This sequence was found in an adult with an advanced solid tumor such as melanoma, head and neck, liver or kidney cancer. The chain joins TRBV19 to TRBJ2-1, with a tentative D call TRBD2 (6 bases). The sample consisted of CD4+ or CD8+ T cells sorted from blood, taken in a trial of the OX40 agonist ivuxolimab. CDR3 nucleotides: TGTGCCAGTAGTAATCTGGCTAGCGCCCGTGAGCAGTTCTTC. It yields the protein CASSNLASAREQFF.